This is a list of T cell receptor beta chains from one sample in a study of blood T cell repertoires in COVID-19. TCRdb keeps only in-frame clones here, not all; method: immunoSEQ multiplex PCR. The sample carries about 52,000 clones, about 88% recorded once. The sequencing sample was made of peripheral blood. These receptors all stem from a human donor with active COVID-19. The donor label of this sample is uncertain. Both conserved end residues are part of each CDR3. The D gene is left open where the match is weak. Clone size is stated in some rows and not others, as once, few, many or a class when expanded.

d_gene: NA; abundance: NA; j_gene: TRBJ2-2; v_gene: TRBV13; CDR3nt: TGTGCCAGCAGCTTAGTCGCGCTTACCGGGGAGCTGTTTTTT; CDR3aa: CASSLVALTGELFF
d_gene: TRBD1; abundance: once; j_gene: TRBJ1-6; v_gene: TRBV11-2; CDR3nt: TGTGCCAGCAGCGTTGGGACAGGAGGTTCACCCCTCCACTTT; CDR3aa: CASSVGTGGSPLHF
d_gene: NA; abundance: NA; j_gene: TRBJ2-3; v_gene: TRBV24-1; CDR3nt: TGTGCCACCAGCCGGGGGGCCACAGATACGCAGTATTTT; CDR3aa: CATSRGATDTQYF
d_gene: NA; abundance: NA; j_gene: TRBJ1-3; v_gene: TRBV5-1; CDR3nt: TGCGCCAGCAGCTTGAGTCCAGGGAGGGGAAACACCATATATTTT; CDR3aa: CASSLSPGRGNTIYF
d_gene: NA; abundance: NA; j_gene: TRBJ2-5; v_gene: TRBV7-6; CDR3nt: TGTGCCAGCAGCCCCGGCCTCGGGGAGACCCAGTACTTC; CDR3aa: CASSPGLGETQYF
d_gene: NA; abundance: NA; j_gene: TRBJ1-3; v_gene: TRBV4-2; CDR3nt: TGTGCCAGCAGCCGCACAGAAGGGGGCACCATATATTTT; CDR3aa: CASSRTEGGTIYF
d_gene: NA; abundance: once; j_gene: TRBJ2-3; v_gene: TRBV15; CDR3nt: TGTGCCACCAGCAGAGATGCTGGGGGGGCTGCAGATACGCAGTATTTT; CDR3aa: CATSRDAGGAADTQYF
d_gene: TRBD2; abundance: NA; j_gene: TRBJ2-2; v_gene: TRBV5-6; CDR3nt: TGTGCCAGCAGCTTGGGGCGCCTAGCGGTTTTCGCCGGGGAGCTGTTTTTT; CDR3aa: CASSLGRLAVFAGELFF
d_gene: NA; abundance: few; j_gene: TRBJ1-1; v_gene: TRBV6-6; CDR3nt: TGTGCCAGCAGCCATCCCGCGTCTGAAGCTTTCTTT; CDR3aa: CASSHPASEAFF
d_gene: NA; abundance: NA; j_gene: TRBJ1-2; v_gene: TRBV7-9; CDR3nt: TGTGCCAGCAGCCGTCCAGGGGCTCCCTATGGCTACACCTTC; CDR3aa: CASSRPGAPYGYTF
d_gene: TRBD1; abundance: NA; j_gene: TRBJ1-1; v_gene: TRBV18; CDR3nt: TGTGCCAGCTCACGGGACAGAATTTCCCTCCCTGAAGCTTTCTTT; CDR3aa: CASSRDRISLPEAFF
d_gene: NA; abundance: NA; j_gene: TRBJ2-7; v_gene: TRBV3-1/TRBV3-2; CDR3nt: TGTGCCAGCAGCCAAGATATTCCCCGTAGCGAGCAGTACTTC; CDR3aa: CASSQDIPRSEQYF
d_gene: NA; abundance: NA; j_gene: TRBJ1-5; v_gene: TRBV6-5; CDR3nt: TGTGCCAGCAGCCACGGGGGGTTGAGCAATCAGCCCCAGCATTTT; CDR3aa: CASSHGGLSNQPQHF
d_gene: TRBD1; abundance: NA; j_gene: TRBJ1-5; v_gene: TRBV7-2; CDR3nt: TGTGCCAGCAGCTTTCAGACAGGGTCGACGTTCCCCCAGCATTTT; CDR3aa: CASSFQTGSTFPQHF